One and the same sample provided the 14 T cell receptor beta chains below, sequenced in a study of cytomegalovirus exposure and HLA in healthy donors. It was with 60 Vbeta and 13 Jbeta primers that the PCR ran. Here immunoSEQ multiplex PCR was the method, and the copy in TCRdb shows in-frame clones only, minus some. The table has 80,000 to 100,000 clones, 81% seen once. Sample: PBMCs. Receptors were obtained from a man aged 40-50 years in good health and CMV-seropositive.

This clone has a handful of counts. The rearrangement joins TRBV4-1 to TRBJ1-4; D is ambiguous. The CDR3 consists of 15 residues. Germline V gives CDR1 MGHRA, CDR2 YSYEKL. With 4 bases removed from V and 5 bases from J, the gap between germline ends came to 14 bases. The CDR3 DNA reads as TGCGCCAGCAGCCTCCCGGATGCGGAAAATGAAAAACTGTTTTTT. Residues: CASSLPDAENEKLFF.

V is TRBV19 and J is TRBJ2-3; 9 bases map to TRBD2. J lost 4 bases, V lost 3 bases, and 20 bases had no gene match. This CDR3 spans 20 amino acids. Germline CDR1 LNHDA, CDR2 SQIVND (reference sequence). CDR3 nucleotides: TGTGCCAGTAGTATTGGTTGGGCGGGGGGGCTTGGGGTTCTCGCAGATACGCAGTATTTT. Translation: CASSIGWAGGLGVLADTQYF.

This clone was seen more than once but under ten times. The genes are TRBV19 and TRBJ1-3; TRBD1 matches 9 bases. CDR1 LNHDA and CDR2 SQIVND come from the germline V gene (reference sequence). The CDR3 is 18 residues long. J was trimmed by 2 bases and V by 4 bases; bases with no gene match: 12. The chain's CDR3 is CASSTYRGQGLTGNTIYF. CDR3 sequence (DNA): TGTGCCAGTAGTACCTACAGGGGACAGGGTTTGACTGGAAACACCATATATTTT.

The chain recombines TRBV5-1 with TRBJ1-2, with TRBD1 matching over 7 bases. The V gene's germline CDR1 is SGHRS and CDR2 YFSETQ. The CDR3 runs 15 residues. The V gene end was trimmed by 4 bases and the J gene end by 7 bases; junction bases not matched to a gene: 13. In DNA form, the CDR3 reads TGCGCCAGCAGCGCCGGACAGGAAGTTTCTGGTGGCTACACCTTC. It yields the protein CASSAGQEVSGGYTF.

V and J are TRBV7-9 and TRBJ1-6, with D uncertain. Trimming took 1 base from V and 13 from J, leaving 8 bases between them. The CDR3 consists of 12 residues. In germline, CDR1 is SEHNR, CDR2 FQNEAQ (reference sequence). This CDR3 is CASSLDSSPLHF. For the CDR3, the DNA is TGTGCCAGCAGCTTAGACAGTTCTCCCCTCCACTTT.

This sequence joins TRBV6-5 and TRBJ1-6, with 8 bases lining up with TRBD1. CDR1 and CDR2 from the germline V gene are MNHEY and SVGAGI. Trimming cost V 2 bases and J 7 bases; bases outside gene matches: 4. This CDR3 is built from 15 residues. In DNA, the CDR3 is TGTGCCAGCAGTTACAGACAGGGGATGAATTCACCCCTCCACTTT. Amino acid sequence: CASSYRQGMNSPLHF.

The CDR3 region has the DNA TGCAGCGTCGAAACCCGTTCGGGGAACACTGAAGCTTTCTTT. This translates into CSVETRSGNTEAFF. The chain uses TRBV29-1 and TRBJ1-1; no reliable D call. Germline assignment: CDR1 SQVTM and CDR2 ANQGSEA. The CDR3 is 14 residues long. Trimming took 6 bases from V and 1 from J, leaving 15 bases between them.

The chain recombines TRBV2 with TRBJ2-3; 9 bases align to TRBD2. There are 16 residues in the CDR3. V was pared by 4 bases and J by 5 bases, with 10 bases of the junction left unmatched. Germline V gene data show CDR1 as SNHLY and CDR2 as FYNNEI. The CDR3 DNA reads as TGTGCCAGCAGTGCAGGGGCGGGGGGGCGGGGAGATACGCAGTATTTT. Translation: CASSAGAGGRGDTQYF.

This chain joins TRBV6-1 and TRBJ1-1, with a possible D match to TRBD1 (6 bases). This CDR3 is 13 amino acids long. The V gene lost 2 bases and the J gene lost 8 bases, with 12 bases spanning the gap. The germline CDR1 and CDR2 sequences are MNHNS and SASEGT. DNA of the CDR3: TGTGCCAGCAGTGAACAGCGGGGGGCCGAAGCTTTCTTT. This encodes CASSEQRGAEAFF.

With regard to this clone: The junction departs from germline at one end; a sequencing error may be responsible. The chain has TRBV11-2 and TRBJ2-5; the match to TRBD2 covers 15 bases. Germline V CDR1 and CDR2: SGHAT, FQNNGV. The CDR3 is 17 amino acids. In nucleotides, the CDR3 is TGTGCCAGCAGTTTAGGGACTAGCGGGGGGTACCAAGAGACCCAGTACTTC. Its translation: CASSLGTSGGYQETQYF. Using reference TRBV11-2 and TRBJ2-5 for the parts outside the CDR3, the full variable domain is EAGVAQSPRYKIIEKRQSVAFWCNPISGHATLYWYQQILGQGPKLLIQFQNNGVVDDSQLPKDRFSAERLKGVDSTLKIQPAKLEDSAVYLCASSLGTSGGYQETQYFGPGTRLLVL.

The chain couples TRBV5-4 to TRBJ2-3; 12 nucleotides line up with TRBD2. The germline V gene has CDR1 SGHNT and CDR2 YYREEE (reference sequence). V was pared by 0 bases and J by 2 bases, with 1 base of the junction left unmatched. This CDR3 is 16 amino acids long. The CDR3 DNA is TGTGCCAGCAGCTTGGGACTAGCGGGGGCCACAGATACGCAGTATTTT. Protein: CASSLGLAGATDTQYF. Using reference TRBV5-4 and TRBJ2-3 for the parts outside the CDR3, the full variable domain is ETGVTQSPTHLIKTRGQQVTLRCSSQSGHNTVSWYQQALGQGPQFIFQYYREEENGRGNFPPRFSGLQFPNYSSELNVNALELDDSALYLCASSLGLAGATDTQYFGPGTRLTVL.

This clone was observed once. V gene TRBV4-2 combines with J gene TRBJ2-2; a weak D match, TRBD2 (5 bases). V was trimmed by 0 bases and J by 6 bases, leaving 8 bases between them. The CDR3 length is 14 residues. Germline lookup yields CDR1 LGHNA and CDR2 YNFKEQ. CDR3 protein: CASSQDTGSGELFF. The CDR3 nucleotides read TGTGCCAGCAGCCAAGATACGGGGTCCGGGGAGCTGTTTTTT.

The CDR3 DNA reads TGTGCCAGCAGCCAATCTCGGACTCGCAATCAGCCCCAGCATTTT. It translates to CASSQSRTRNQPQHF. The V call is TRBV16, the J call TRBJ1-5; D call uncertain. Germline V gene lookup returns CDR1 KGHSY and CDR2 FQNENV. Trimming pared 0 bases from V and 2 bases from J, leaving 8 bases between. This CDR3 is 15 amino acids long.

The chain has TRBV30 and TRBJ1-2, with 7 bases lining up with TRBD1. The CDR3 contains 12 residues. CDR1 and CDR2 from the germline V gene are GTSNPN and SVGIG (reference sequence). J gave up 8 bases and V 1 base, and 4 bases lay outside the gene matches. The CDR3 is CAWSGPGGGYTF. In DNA form, the CDR3 reads TGTGCCTGGAGTGGCCCAGGGGGGGGCTACACCTTC.